Listed below are T cell receptor beta chains from one sample, sequenced in a study of cytomegalovirus exposure and HLA in healthy donors. Some clones are missing from TCRdb's copy, which holds only in-frame ones; the method was immunoSEQ multiplex PCR. The repertoire consists of fewer than 250,000 clones, with 87% occurring once and the leading ten covering roughly 2%. Sequenced material: PBMCs. The receptors derive from a woman younger than 35 in good health and CMV-seropositive. CDR3s include the opening cysteine and the closing phenylalanine or tryptophan. D genes are given only for firm matches. Clone sizes are given selectively: once, few, many, or a class where the clone is expanded.

v_call	clone_size	j_call	d_call	cdr3_nt	cdr3_aa
TRBV18	.	TRBJ2-7	.	TGTGCCAGCTCACCACCGCAGGGTGGTTCCGAGCAGTACTTC	CASSPPQGGSEQYF
TRBV5-1	.	TRBJ2-2	TRBD1	TGCGCCAGCAGCAGAGGGACAGGGAACACCGGGGAGCTGTTTTTT	CASSRGTGNTGELFF
TRBV5-1	once	TRBJ1-1	.	TGCGCCAGCAGCTTTGGTTCGGGAATGGGCACTGAAGCTTTCTTT	CASSFGSGMGTEAFF
TRBV2	.	TRBJ2-7	TRBD2	TGTGCCAGCAGAGCCGGGGTAGCGGGGACCTACGAGCAGTACTTC	CASRAGVAGTYEQYF
TRBV28	.	TRBJ1-1	.	TGTGCCAGCAGACCGCCCCAGGGTGGGCCTGAAGCTTTCTTT	CASRPPQGGPEAFF
TRBV9	.	TRBJ2-3	TRBD1	TGTGCCAGCAGCGTAGCCCCACAGGGGACGATAACAGATACGCAGTATTTT	CASSVAPQGTITDTQYF
TRBV19	.	TRBJ2-1	TRBD2	TGTGCCAGTTGGACTAGCGGGAGCTCCTACAATGAGCAGTTCTTC	CASWTSGSSYNEQFF
TRBV5-1	.	TRBJ2-7	.	TGCGCCAGCAGCTTGGCCACGGGATCGAGCTCCTACGAGCAGTACTTC	CASSLATGSSSYEQYF
TRBV28	once	TRBJ1-3	.	TGTGCCAGCAGTTTTGCGCTCATACCCTCTGGAAACACCATATATTTT	CASSFALIPSGNTIYF
TRBV29-1	few	TRBJ2-7	TRBD1	TGCAGCGTGGGGACAGCCTACGAGCAGTACTTC	CSVGTAYEQYF
TRBV7-6	.	TRBJ2-1	.	TGTGCCAGCAGCTTAAACGGGGAAAATGAGCAGTTCTTC	CASSLNGENEQFF
TRBV7-9	few	TRBJ1-2	.	TGTGCCAGCAGCTTGTCGTCCCAGGGAGGTGGCTACACCTTC	CASSLSSQGGGYTF
TRBV18	.	TRBJ2-2	TRBD1	TGTGCCAGCTCAATCGGGACAGGGTACACCGGGGAGCTGTTTTTT	CASSIGTGYTGELFF
TRBV5-6	.	TRBJ1-4	TRBD1	TGTGCCAGCAGCCTCCAGGGACAGCCGGGAAATGAAAAACTGTTTTTT	CASSLQGQPGNEKLFF
TRBV9	.	TRBJ2-7	.	TGTGCCAGCGGTAGTAAATACAGGGCTGGGGAGCAGTACTTC	CASGSKYRAGEQYF
TRBV4-1	.	TRBJ1-5	.	TGCGCCAGCAGCCAAGATCGGGTTAGCAATCAGCCCCAGCATTTT	CASSQDRVSNQPQHF
TRBV28	.	TRBJ1-3	TRBD1	TGTGCCAGCAGGCCTCCGGGACAGGGGGGTACTGGAAACACCATATATTTT	CASRPPGQGGTGNTIYF
TRBV2	.	TRBJ2-7	TRBD1	TGTGCCAGCAGTGAAATGGGACAGACTCTCTTC	CASSEMGQTLF
TRBV19	few	TRBJ1-5	.	TGTGCCAGTAGTCCCGGCGGGGACTCTGATCAGCCCCAGCATTTT	CASSPGGDSDQPQHF
TRBV9	.	TRBJ2-7	TRBD2	TGTGCCAGCAGCGTAGGGTTCCTGGAGCTAGCGGACTACGAGCAGTACTTC	CASSVGFLELADYEQYF
TRBV6-6	.	TRBJ1-4	.	TGTGCCAGCAGTTACTCGGACGGGGGATCGCGGGAAAAACTGTTTTTT	CASSYSDGGSREKLFF
TRBV7-2	.	TRBJ2-1	.	TGTGCCAGCAGCTTAGTGGTGCTATTCAAGGAGCAGTTCTTC	CASSLVVLFKEQFF
TRBV11-2	once	TRBJ2-7	TRBD2	TGTGCCAGCAGCGGCGGACTAGCGGGAGATTTTTCCTACGAGCAGTACTTC	CASSGGLAGDFSYEQYF
TRBV11-3	few	TRBJ2-1	.	TGTGCCAGCAGTTGGACGGGGTCCTACAATGAGCAGTTCTTC	CASSWTGSYNEQFF
TRBV2	.	TRBJ2-3	.	TGTGCCAGCAGTGACGTGGACCCCGCGGGGTCAGATACGCAGTATTTT	CASSDVDPAGSDTQYF
TRBV10-3	few	TRBJ2-7	TRBD2	TGTGCCATCAGTGGGGTTAGCGGGAGGGTTCCCGAGCAGTACTTC	CAISGVSGRVPEQYF
TRBV4-2	.	TRBJ1-3	TRBD1	TGTGCCAGCAGCCGGTCAGTGACAGGGACCTACTCTGGAAACACCATATATTTT	CASSRSVTGTYSGNTIYF
TRBV6-5	.	TRBJ1-4	TRBD1	TGTGCCAGCAGTGCCCGGGACAGTAATGAAAAACTGTTTTTT	CASSARDSNEKLFF
TRBV30	.	TRBJ2-7	TRBD1	TGTGCCTGGGGAATCCGGGACAGGGAGATGGAGTACTTC	CAWGIRDREMEYF
TRBV27	.	TRBJ1-5	TRBD1	TGTGCCAGCAGTCCCGGGACAGGGGGTAGGAACAATCAGCCCCAGCATTTT	CASSPGTGGRNNQPQHF
TRBV7-9	few	TRBJ1-1	.	TGTGCCAGCAGCTTAATGCGGGCTGAAGCTTTCTTT	CASSLMRAEAFF
TRBV7-8	.	TRBJ2-7	.	TGTGCCAGCAGCCCGAACACCTACGAGCAGTACTTC	CASSPNTYEQYF